This T cell receptor (beta chain) was captured in a study of Graves' ophthalmopathy and Graves' hyperthyroidism. V shed 4 bases, J shed 4 bases, and the junction held 7 bases outside the gene matches. The germline V gene encodes CDR1 SGHNT and CDR2 YYREEE (reference sequence). This CDR3 spans 14 amino acids. Hyperthyroidism cases were recent diagnoses of under 2 months' duration in people aged 18 to 65. Amplified material comprised TCR beta CDR3 regions derived from RNA transcripts. Scientists carried out first-round RT-PCR using HTBI primers and then a second-round multiplex PCR. TCRdb re-derived calls from the multiplex PCR reads in MiXCR, one entry per CDR3 protein. Of around 520,000 distinct CDR3 sequences detected, under 40% appear once; the ten largest clones hold about 4.2%.

The rearrangement joins TRBV5-4 to TRBJ1-1, with 7 bases fitting TRBD1. This TCR came from an adult man with Graves' hyperthyroidism. Sequenced material: peripheral blood or thyroid tissue (not recorded which). CDR3 sequence reads: CASSGGTEVTEAFF. The CDR3, as DNA: TGTGCCAGCAGCGGCGGGACAGAGGTCACTGAAGCTTTCTTT.